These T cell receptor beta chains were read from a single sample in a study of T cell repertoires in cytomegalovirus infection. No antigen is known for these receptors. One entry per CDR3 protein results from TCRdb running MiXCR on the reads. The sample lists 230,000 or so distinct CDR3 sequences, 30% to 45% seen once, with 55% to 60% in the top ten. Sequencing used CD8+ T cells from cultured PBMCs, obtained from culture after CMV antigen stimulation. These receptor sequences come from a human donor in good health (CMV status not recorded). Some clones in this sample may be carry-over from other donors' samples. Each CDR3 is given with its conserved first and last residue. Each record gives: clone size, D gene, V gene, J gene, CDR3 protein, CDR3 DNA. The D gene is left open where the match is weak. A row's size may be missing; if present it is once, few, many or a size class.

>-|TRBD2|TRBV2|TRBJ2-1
CASASGRTYNEQFF
TGTGCCAGCGCTAGCGGACGGACCTACAATGAGCAGTTCTTC
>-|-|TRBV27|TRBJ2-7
CASSPIPKYEQYF
TGTGCCAGCAGTCCCATACCCAAGTACGAGCAGTACTTC
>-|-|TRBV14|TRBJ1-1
CASSHRQMNTEAFF
TGTGCCAGCAGCCACCGACAGATGAACACTGAAGCTTTCTTT
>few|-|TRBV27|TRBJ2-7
CASRSASYEQYF
TGTGCCAGCCGCTCCGCCTCCTACGAGCAGTACTTC
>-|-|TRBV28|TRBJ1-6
CASSSRGRSPLHF
TGTGCCAGCAGTTCGAGGGGACGCTCACCCCTCCACTTT
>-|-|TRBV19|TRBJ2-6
CASSKGMRVSGANVLTF
TGTGCCAGTAGTAAGGGGATGAGGGTCTCTGGGGCCAACGTCCTGACTTTC
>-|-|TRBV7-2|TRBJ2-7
CASSTSQGSSYEQYF
TGTGCCAGCAGCACAAGCCAGGGATCCTCCTACGAGCAGTACTTC
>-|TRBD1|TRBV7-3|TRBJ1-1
CASSSGQLNTEAFF
TGTGCCAGCAGTTCGGGACAGCTGAACACTGAAGCTTTCTTT
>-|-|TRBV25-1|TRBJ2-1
CASSPQTRMAEQFF
TGTGCCAGCAGCCCTCAAACCCGGATGGCTGAGCAGTTCTTC
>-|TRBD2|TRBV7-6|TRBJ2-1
CASSSAGGQNNEQFF
TGTGCCAGCAGCTCAGCGGGGGGACAAAACAATGAGCAGTTCTTC
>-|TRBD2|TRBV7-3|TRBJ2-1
CASSLRGGYEQFF
TGTGCCAGCAGCCTTCGGGGGGGCTATGAGCAGTTCTTC